The 3 T cell receptor beta chains below were found in one sample sequenced in a study of T cells in localized non-small cell lung cancer. Some clones are missing from TCRdb's copy, which holds only in-frame ones; the method was immunoSEQ multiplex PCR. The data contain 1,500 to 2,000 clones, approximately 39% of them seen just once; the ten biggest clones take up roughly a third. Sequences were derived from normal lung tissue next to the tumor, sampled before any cancer treatment. The receptor source for this set is a woman aged 40-69 years with stage II lung adenocarcinoma.

Only a few counts were recorded for this clone. The V call is TRBV28, the J call TRBJ2-6; D call uncertain. The ends were cut back, 2 bases at V and 12 bases at J, with 11 bases in the middle. The CDR3 spans 13 residues. Germline assignment: CDR1 MDHEN and CDR2 SYDVKM. In nucleotides, the CDR3 is TGTGCCAGCAGTTTAGGGCAGCTTGCCGTCCTGACTTTC. Translation gives CASSLGQLAVLTF.

The table lists this clone with a few counts. The chain has TRBV11-3 and TRBJ2-7; TRBD1 matches 9 bases. The CDR3 covers 14 residues. Germline CDR1 is SGHNT and CDR2 is YENEEA. J was trimmed by 5 bases and V by 5 bases; bases with no gene match: 7. The chain's CDR3 is CASSGTGRVHEQYF. The CDR3 region has the DNA TGTGCCAGCAGCGGGACAGGGAGGGTCCACGAGCAGTACTTC.

This clone showed up just once. The chain recombines TRBV14 with TRBJ2-7, with 8 positions matching TRBD1. Germline CDR1 SGHDN, CDR2 FVKESK. Trimming took 1 base from V and 3 from J; bases not matched to a gene: 5. CDR3 size: 15 residues. As DNA, the CDR3 is TGTGCCAGCAGCCAAGCTTTAGGACAGGGCTACGAGCAGTACTTC. Amino acid sequence: CASSQALGQGYEQYF.